These T cell receptor beta chains were read from a single sample in a study of blood T cell repertoires in COVID-19. TCRdb's copy holds only in-frame clones and misses some; the assay was immunoSEQ multiplex PCR. The table lists about 120,000 clones, under 85% of them singletons, with about 12% in the top ten. The sequenced sample was peripheral blood. The receptor source for this set is a man aged 55 to 69 with acute or convalescent COVID-19. Both conserved end residues are part of each CDR3. D genes are given only for firm matches. Size tells how often a clone was seen (once, few, many) or the class of an expanded clone, and some rows leave it out.

v_call: TRBV27; d_call: NA; j_call: TRBJ1-4; clone_size: few; cdr3_aa: CASSLQGGEKLFF; cdr3_nt: TGTGCCAGCAGTCTGCAAGGGGGAGAAAAACTGTTTTTT
v_call: TRBV3-1/TRBV3-2; d_call: TRBD2; j_call: TRBJ2-7; clone_size: NA; cdr3_aa: CASSPLGGGYEQYF; cdr3_nt: TGTGCCAGCAGCCCCCTCGGGGGGGGTTACGAGCAGTACTTC
v_call: TRBV19; d_call: NA; j_call: TRBJ1-5; clone_size: NA; cdr3_aa: CASSIGRAWQPQHF; cdr3_nt: TGTGCCAGTAGTATAGGGAGGGCTTGGCAGCCCCAGCATTTT
v_call: TRBV30; d_call: NA; j_call: TRBJ2-7; clone_size: NA; cdr3_aa: CAWSAGGGYEQYF; cdr3_nt: TGTGCCTGGAGTGCGGGGGGCGGCTACGAGCAGTACTTC
v_call: TRBV5-1; d_call: TRBD1; j_call: TRBJ1-2; clone_size: NA; cdr3_aa: CASSLTGTAYGYTF; cdr3_nt: TGCGCCAGCAGCCTAACCGGGACAGCATATGGCTACACCTTC
v_call: TRBV7-9; d_call: TRBD2; j_call: TRBJ2-5; clone_size: NA; cdr3_aa: CASSPVWGLAGGWGETQYF; cdr3_nt: TGTGCCAGCAGCCCAGTTTGGGGACTAGCGGGAGGCTGGGGAGAGACCCAGTACTTC
v_call: TRBV5-1; d_call: TRBD2; j_call: TRBJ2-5; clone_size: NA; cdr3_aa: CASSLAPLAPRETQYF; cdr3_nt: TGCGCCAGCAGCTTGGCCCCACTAGCGCCTCGAGAGACCCAGTACTTC
v_call: TRBV18; d_call: NA; j_call: TRBJ1-2; clone_size: NA; cdr3_aa: CASSPVTVTGGYTF; cdr3_nt: TGTGCCAGCTCACCAGTGACGGTCACAGGCGGCTACACCTTC
v_call: TRBV15; d_call: NA; j_call: TRBJ1-1; clone_size: NA; cdr3_aa: CATSITRSFHGNTEAFF; cdr3_nt: TGTGCCACCAGCATTACTCGTTCCTTTCATGGGAACACTGAAGCTTTCTTT
v_call: TRBV6-5; d_call: NA; j_call: TRBJ1-5; clone_size: NA; cdr3_aa: CASTGRGGQPQHF; cdr3_nt: TGTGCCAGCACGGGCAGGGGTGGCCAGCCCCAGCATTTT
v_call: TRBV7-9; d_call: NA; j_call: TRBJ2-3; clone_size: NA; cdr3_aa: CASSSGFTDTQYF; cdr3_nt: TGTGCCAGCAGCTCAGGGTTTACAGATACGCAGTATTTT
v_call: TRBV3-1/TRBV3-2; d_call: NA; j_call: TRBJ2-7; clone_size: NA; cdr3_aa: CASSLRPFTNEQYF; cdr3_nt: TGTGCCAGCAGCCTAAGACCCTTTACTAACGAGCAGTACTTC
v_call: TRBV18; d_call: NA; j_call: TRBJ2-7; clone_size: NA; cdr3_aa: CASSPWGESSGSYEQYF; cdr3_nt: TGTGCCAGCTCACCATGGGGGGAGAGCAGTGGGTCGTACGAGCAGTACTTC
v_call: TRBV11-2; d_call: TRBD1; j_call: TRBJ1-4; clone_size: NA; cdr3_aa: CASSPGDRKGEKLFF; cdr3_nt: TGTGCCAGCAGCCCAGGGGACAGGAAGGGAGAAAAACTGTTTTTT
v_call: TRBV5-1; d_call: TRBD1; j_call: TRBJ1-6; clone_size: NA; cdr3_aa: CASTIEGATRSPLHF; cdr3_nt: TGCGCCAGCACGATTGAGGGGGCAACGAGGTCACCCCTCCACTTT
v_call: TRBV19; d_call: NA; j_call: TRBJ1-1; clone_size: NA; cdr3_aa: CASSIYGRGGAEAFF; cdr3_nt: TGTGCCAGTAGTATTTATGGAAGAGGGGGTGCTGAAGCTTTCTTT
v_call: TRBV13; d_call: NA; j_call: TRBJ1-1; clone_size: NA; cdr3_aa: CASSLRGAFNTEAFF; cdr3_nt: TGTGCCAGCAGCTTACGGGGGGCTTTTAACACTGAAGCTTTCTTT
v_call: TRBV4-2; d_call: NA; j_call: TRBJ1-1; clone_size: NA; cdr3_aa: CASSYGAAGTEAFF; cdr3_nt: TGTGCCAGCAGCTATGGGGCGGCCGGCACTGAAGCTTTCTTT
v_call: TRBV30; d_call: NA; j_call: TRBJ1-6; clone_size: NA; cdr3_aa: CAWSVLKKSPLHF; cdr3_nt: TGTGCCTGGAGTGTACTGAAGAAATCACCCCTCCACTTT
v_call: TRBV9; d_call: NA; j_call: TRBJ2-2; clone_size: NA; cdr3_aa: CASSVGQGPGELFF; cdr3_nt: TGTGCCAGCAGCGTAGGGCAGGGCCCCGGGGAGCTGTTTTTT
v_call: TRBV5-5; d_call: NA; j_call: TRBJ1-5; clone_size: few; cdr3_aa: CASSLASGDQPQHF; cdr3_nt: TGTGCCAGCAGCTTGGCCTCGGGGGATCAGCCCCAGCATTTT
v_call: TRBV18; d_call: NA; j_call: TRBJ2-2; clone_size: few; cdr3_aa: CASSGSLGTGELFF; cdr3_nt: TGTGCCAGCTCCGGGAGTTTGGGCACCGGGGAGCTGTTTTTT
v_call: TRBV3-1/TRBV3-2; d_call: TRBD2; j_call: TRBJ2-1; clone_size: NA; cdr3_aa: CASSQLAGGPLRYSEQFF; cdr3_nt: TGTGCCAGCAGCCAATTAGCGGGAGGGCCTCTAAGATACAGTGAGCAGTTCTTC
v_call: TRBV6-6; d_call: NA; j_call: TRBJ1-6; clone_size: NA; cdr3_aa: CASSLDSQTSPLHF; cdr3_nt: TGTGCCAGCAGTTTAGACAGTCAGACTTCACCCCTCCACTTT
v_call: TRBV28; d_call: NA; j_call: TRBJ1-4; clone_size: NA; cdr3_aa: CASSSGGEKLFF; cdr3_nt: TGTGCCAGCAGTAGCGGAGGTGAAAAACTGTTTTTT
v_call: TRBV30; d_call: TRBD1; j_call: TRBJ1-2; clone_size: NA; cdr3_aa: CAWERDRGSYGYTF; cdr3_nt: TGTGCCTGGGAACGGGACAGGGGTAGCTATGGCTACACCTTC
v_call: TRBV6-1; d_call: NA; j_call: TRBJ2-7; clone_size: NA; cdr3_aa: CASSEARGPTRYEQYF; cdr3_nt: TGTGCCAGCAGTGAAGCGCGAGGGCCAACCCGCTACGAGCAGTACTTC
v_call: TRBV29-1; d_call: NA; j_call: TRBJ2-2; clone_size: NA; cdr3_aa: CSGGDRNTGELFF; cdr3_nt: TGCAGCGGGGGGGACAGAAACACCGGGGAGCTGTTTTTT
v_call: TRBV4-2; d_call: NA; j_call: TRBJ2-3; clone_size: NA; cdr3_aa: CASSQDGQGSTDTQYF; cdr3_nt: TGTGCCAGCAGCCAAGACGGGCAGGGAAGCACAGATACGCAGTATTTT
v_call: TRBV9; d_call: TRBD1; j_call: TRBJ2-5; clone_size: NA; cdr3_aa: CASSARQGRTQYF; cdr3_nt: TGTGCCAGCAGCGCTAGACAGGGCCGGACCCAGTACTTC
v_call: TRBV28; d_call: NA; j_call: TRBJ2-1; clone_size: NA; cdr3_aa: CASSLWAGKDNEQFF; cdr3_nt: TGTGCCAGCAGTTTATGGGCAGGCAAGGACAATGAGCAGTTCTTC
v_call: TRBV7-2; d_call: TRBD2; j_call: TRBJ2-7; clone_size: NA; cdr3_aa: CASSALRGSYEQYF; cdr3_nt: TGTGCCAGCAGCGCGCTCCGCGGGAGCTACGAGCAGTACTTC
v_call: TRBV4-2; d_call: TRBD2; j_call: TRBJ2-1; clone_size: NA; cdr3_aa: CASSHSGGYNEQFF; cdr3_nt: TGTGCCAGCAGCCACAGCGGGGGCTACAATGAGCAGTTCTTC
v_call: TRBV4-2; d_call: NA; j_call: TRBJ1-3; clone_size: NA; cdr3_aa: CASSQESAEVAHSGNTIYF; cdr3_nt: TGTGCCAGCAGCCAAGAGTCTGCGGAGGTTGCGCACTCTGGAAACACCATATATTTT
v_call: TRBV5-1; d_call: TRBD2; j_call: TRBJ2-2; clone_size: NA; cdr3_aa: CASSEVAGDAGGELFF; cdr3_nt: TGCGCCAGCAGCGAGGTAGCGGGAGATGCGGGCGGGGAGCTGTTTTTT
v_call: TRBV11-2; d_call: NA; j_call: TRBJ2-5; clone_size: NA; cdr3_aa: CASSLEGMGAQYF; cdr3_nt: TGTGCCAGCAGCTTGGAGGGTATGGGTGCCCAGTACTTC
v_call: TRBV28; d_call: TRBD1; j_call: TRBJ1-4; clone_size: once; cdr3_aa: CASSFGGQGGEKLFF; cdr3_nt: TGTGCCAGCAGTTTCGGAGGACAGGGCGGCGAAAAACTGTTTTTT
v_call: TRBV7-2; d_call: NA; j_call: TRBJ1-5; clone_size: NA; cdr3_aa: CASSLSGSAQPQHF; cdr3_nt: TGTGCCAGCAGCCTGTCGGGGAGCGCTCAGCCCCAGCATTTT
v_call: TRBV3-1/TRBV3-2; d_call: TRBD1; j_call: TRBJ1-2; clone_size: NA; cdr3_aa: CASSLLTGIYGYTF; cdr3_nt: TGTGCCAGCAGCCTACTGACAGGGATCTATGGCTACACCTTC
v_call: TRBV28; d_call: NA; j_call: TRBJ2-2; clone_size: NA; cdr3_aa: CASSALGGYTGELFF; cdr3_nt: TGTGCCAGCAGTGCCTTGGGGGGATACACCGGGGAGCTGTTTTTT